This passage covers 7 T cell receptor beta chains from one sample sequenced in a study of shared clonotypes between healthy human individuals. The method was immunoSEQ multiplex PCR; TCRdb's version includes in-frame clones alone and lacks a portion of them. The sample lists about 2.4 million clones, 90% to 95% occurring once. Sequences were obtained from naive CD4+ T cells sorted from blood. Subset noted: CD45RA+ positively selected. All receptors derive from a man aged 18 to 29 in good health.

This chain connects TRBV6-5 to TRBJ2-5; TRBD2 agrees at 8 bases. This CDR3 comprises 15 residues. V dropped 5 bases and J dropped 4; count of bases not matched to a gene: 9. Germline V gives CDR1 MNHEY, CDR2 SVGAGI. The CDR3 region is CASSTPGLGSETQYF. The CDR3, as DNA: TGTGCCAGCAGTACCCCGGGACTAGGATCAGAGACCCAGTACTTC.

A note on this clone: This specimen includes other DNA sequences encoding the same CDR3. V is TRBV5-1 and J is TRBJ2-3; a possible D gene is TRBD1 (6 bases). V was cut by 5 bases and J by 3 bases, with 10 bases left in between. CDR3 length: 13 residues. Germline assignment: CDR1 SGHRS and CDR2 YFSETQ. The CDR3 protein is CASRRGLTDTQYF. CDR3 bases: TGCGCCAGCAGGAGGGGGTTGACAGATACGCAGTATTTT.

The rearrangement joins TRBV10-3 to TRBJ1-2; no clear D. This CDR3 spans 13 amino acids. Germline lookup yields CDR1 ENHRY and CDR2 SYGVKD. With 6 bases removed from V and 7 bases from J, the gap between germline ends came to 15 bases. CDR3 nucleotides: TGTGCCATCAGGGCGGACGGAGCGACTGGCTACACCTTC. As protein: CAIRADGATGYTF.

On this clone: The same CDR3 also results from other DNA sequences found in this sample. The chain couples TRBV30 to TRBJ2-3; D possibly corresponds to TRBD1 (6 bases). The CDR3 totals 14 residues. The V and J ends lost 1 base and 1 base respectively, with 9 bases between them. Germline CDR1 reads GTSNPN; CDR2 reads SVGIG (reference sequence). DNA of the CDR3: TGTGCCTGGAGTGGAGGGGGAGGCACAGATACGCAGTATTTT. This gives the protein CAWSGGGGTDTQYF.

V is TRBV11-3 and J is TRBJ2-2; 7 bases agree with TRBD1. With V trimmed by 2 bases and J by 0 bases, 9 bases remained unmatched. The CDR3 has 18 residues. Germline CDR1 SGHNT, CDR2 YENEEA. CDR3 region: CASSLTVPGTANTGELFF. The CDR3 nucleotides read TGTGCCAGCAGCTTAACGGTACCCGGGACAGCGAACACCGGGGAGCTGTTTTTT.

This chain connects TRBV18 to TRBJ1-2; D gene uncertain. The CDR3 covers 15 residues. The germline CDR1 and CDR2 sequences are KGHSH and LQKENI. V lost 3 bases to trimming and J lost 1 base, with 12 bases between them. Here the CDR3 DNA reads TGTGCCAGCTCACCGTCCCTCGGGGTTAACTATGGCTACACCTTC. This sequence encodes CASSPSLGVNYGYTF.

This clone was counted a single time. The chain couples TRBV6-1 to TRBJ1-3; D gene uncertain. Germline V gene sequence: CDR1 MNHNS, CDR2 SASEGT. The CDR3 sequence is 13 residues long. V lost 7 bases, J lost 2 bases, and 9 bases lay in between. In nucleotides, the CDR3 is TGTGCCAGCAATTCGGGGACTGGAAACACCATATATTTT. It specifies CASNSGTGNTIYF.